A selection of T cell receptor beta chains follows, all from one sample in a study of blood T cell repertoires in COVID-19. Clones were read by immunoSEQ multiplex PCR, and TCRdb kept only the in-frame ones, dropping some. The profile shows around 300,000 clones, roughly 88% of them singletons. The sequencing input was peripheral blood. The receptor set was obtained from a woman aged 25 to 39 with COVID-19, enrolled during active disease. The CDR3 runs from the conserved cysteine through the conserved F or W. The size of a clone is reported for some rows only, either as once, few or many, or as a class for expanded clones.

TRBV5-1	NA	TRBJ2-5	CASSLRGQETQYF
TRBV5-6	NA	TRBJ2-1	CASSLPSGQGDNEQFF
TRBV5-6	NA	TRBJ1-2	CASSVPTPPRVDYGYTF
TRBV28	NA	TRBJ2-2	CASSSGTGIMAGELFF
TRBV18	NA	TRBJ2-1	CASSPPGTNNEQFF
TRBV6-2/TRBV6-3	NA	TRBJ2-5	CASSTGLAATQYF
TRBV7-9	NA	TRBJ2-2	CASSFGGVANGELFF
TRBV10-2	NA	TRBJ2-7	CASSDMTGYEQYF
TRBV27	once	TRBJ1-1	CASRDFDRGSSAGAFF
TRBV21-1	NA	TRBJ2-6	CASSNEGDGANVLTF
TRBV18	NA	TRBJ2-7	CASSRPGQGTYEQYF
TRBV13	NA	TRBJ2-2	CASSFRSGTGELFF
TRBV12-2	NA	TRBJ2-7	CASRPGGLAHGYEQYF
TRBV5-1	NA	TRBJ2-3	CASSLGRAGTDTQYF
TRBV2	NA	TRBJ1-2	CASSEGTYGYTF
TRBV19	NA	TRBJ1-5	CASSINRVAQGSNQPQHF
TRBV9	NA	TRBJ2-3	CASSLAGTSTDTQYF
TRBV2	NA	TRBJ1-5	CASSEVRSQPQHF
TRBV5-4	NA	TRBJ2-3	CASSATISDTQYF
TRBV11-2	NA	TRBJ1-4	CASSLEGRAATNEKLFF
TRBV30	NA	TRBJ2-5	CACDGTLTGGGLETQYF
TRBV19	NA	TRBJ2-1	CASSIPPGQGDFYNEQFF
TRBV5-1	NA	TRBJ2-3	CASSSPARREGRMGTDTQYF
TRBV9	few	TRBJ1-5	CASSVGQGGQPQHF
TRBV2	NA	TRBJ2-1	CASRNTSGHYNEQFF
TRBV7-9	few	TRBJ1-1	CASSPRQGLNTEAFF
TRBV18	NA	TRBJ2-7	CASSPGTGSYEQYF
TRBV12-5	NA	TRBJ2-4	CASGFTGVAGEEGRSGIQYF
TRBV3-1/TRBV3-2	NA	TRBJ2-3	CASSPRGRGPDTQYF
TRBV3-1/TRBV3-2	NA	TRBJ1-2	CASSPGGESYTF
TRBV12-3/TRBV12-4	NA	TRBJ2-1	CASSFGRNEQFF
TRBV7-9	NA	TRBJ2-7	CASSKTGTSGIHEQYF
TRBV6-2/TRBV6-3	NA	TRBJ2-7	CASSYGTTYEQYF
TRBV2	NA	TRBJ1-2	CASRTGFGGYTF
TRBV30	few	TRBJ1-4	CAWSAGGTNEKLFF
TRBV20-1	NA	TRBJ1-1	CSASLQGNTEAFF
TRBV10-3	NA	TRBJ1-4	CAISPGTGDEKLFF
TRBV30	NA	TRBJ2-1	CAWSRETYNEQFF
TRBV30	NA	TRBJ2-7	CAWDTQGVDEQYF
TRBV30	NA	TRBJ1-2	CAWIRVSQNYGYTF
TRBV19	NA	TRBJ2-3	CASSMTSAGTDTQYF
TRBV21-1	NA	TRBJ1-6	CASSSRVRVSSYNSPLHF
TRBV19	NA	TRBJ2-1	CASSRLAGETNEQFF
TRBV3-1/TRBV3-2	NA	TRBJ1-2	CASSQDLVARNYGYTF
TRBV7-9	NA	TRBJ1-3	CASSLAYSSGNTIYF
TRBV5-1	NA	TRBJ2-5	CASTFGQGSETQYF